The present T cell receptor (beta chain) was sequenced within a study of T-cell memory formation after mild COVID-19. At the level of the study: Largely, the TCR clusters proved donor specific.

TCRdb redid the calling of the 5' RACE reads with MiXCR, one entry per CDR3 protein. The sample includes some 210,000 distinct CDR3 sequences, around 30% seen only once; the top ten take roughly 10%. Whole-study findings and limits: Mainly CM and EM harbored the contracting CD4+ clones; mainly EMRA harbored the CD8+ ones. Detection of some responders pre-infection suggested pre-existing cross-reactive memory T cells participated. Among clones contracting day 15 to 85, CD4/CD8 was balanced, whereas later expanders leaned CD4+.

Worth noting for this clonotype: Its antigen is not identified.

Germline CDR1 and CDR2: LGHNA and YNFKEQ. This CDR3 comprises 15 residues. Deletions cut 4 bases from V and 0 bases from J, with 9 bases between. The sample was PBMCs or a T cell subset sorted from them (not recorded which). This chain uses TRBV4-2 with TRBJ1-4; tentative D call: TRBD1 (6 bases). This TCR came from an adult woman who had mild COVID-19 (a few samples of this study predate the infection). Cell type and time point are not known. The CDR3 protein is CASSRTVATNEKLFF. The CDR3 DNA is TGTGCCAGCAGCCGGACAGTCGCAACTAATGAAAAACTGTTTTTT.